Listed below are T cell receptor beta chains from one sample, sequenced in a study of T cell repertoires in cytomegalovirus infection. For these receptors, no antigen is known. One entry per CDR3 protein results from TCRdb running MiXCR on the reads. The sample consists of roughly 920,000 distinct CDR3 sequences, roughly 30% of them appearing once. The starting material was cultured CD8+ T cells from PBMCs, obtained from culture after CMV antigen stimulation. The receptors originated from a human donor in good health (CMV status not recorded). Some clones in this sample may be carry-over from other donors' samples. The CDR3 runs from the conserved cysteine through the conserved F or W. Fields, in order: J gene, clone size, D gene, V gene, CDR3 protein, CDR3 DNA. A D gene is named only where the DNA matches it firmly. Where a row states a size, it is once, few, many or the class of an expanded clone; other rows omit it.

>TRBJ1-4|few|NA|TRBV7-9
CASSSTGMVTNEKLFF
TGTGCCAGCAGCTCCACAGGGATGGTTACTAATGAAAAACTGTTTTTT
>TRBJ1-1|NA|NA|TRBV7-2
CASSHMTSLTLMDNTEASF
TGTGCCAGCAGCCATATGACGAGCCTGACTTTAATGGATAACACTGAAGCTTCCTTT
>TRBJ1-5|few|NA|TRBV6-5
CASSPTSWPQHF
TGTGCCAGCAGTCCAACTAGTTGGCCCCAGCATTTT
>TRBJ2-1|few|NA|TRBV19
CASSALAYYNEQFF
TGTGCCAGTAGCGCTCTAGCATACTACAATGAGCAGTTCTTC
>TRBJ2-1|few|NA|TRBV27
CASSQGDPRQFF
TGTGCCAGCAGTCAAGGAGACCCGAGGCAGTTCTTC
>TRBJ2-3|few|NA|TRBV27
CASSLFGGPVPDTQYF
TGTGCCAGCAGTTTATTCGGGGGGCCCGTTCCAGATACGCAGTATTTT
>TRBJ1-1|many|NA|TRBV6-6
CASSYFRGDTEAFF
TGTGCCAGCAGTTACTTCCGGGGGGACACTGAAGCTTTCTTT
>TRBJ2-5|many|TRBD1|TRBV7-2
CASSPQTGHETQYF
TGTGCCAGCAGCCCGCAGACAGGGCACGAGACCCAGTACTTC
>TRBJ2-1|NA|NA|TRBV10-3
CAIKVASPNEQFF
TGTGCCATCAAAGTGGCCAGTCCCAATGAGCAGTTCTTC
>TRBJ2-1|few|TRBD1|TRBV7-8
CASRRDRSNEQFF
TGTGCCAGCAGGCGGGACAGGTCGAATGAGCAGTTCTTC
>TRBJ1-3|NA|NA|TRBV6-5
CASSYPLFRAGNTIYF
TGTGCCAGCAGTTACCCACTTTTTAGGGCTGGAAACACCATATATTTT
>TRBJ1-5|NA|NA|TRBV7-9
CASSRAGRDQPQHF
TGTGCCAGCAGCAGAGCAGGGAGGGATCAGCCCCAGCATTTT
>TRBJ1-1|NA|NA|TRBV6-6
CASSYWLGSRNTEAFF
TGTGCCAGCAGTTACTGGTTGGGGTCCAGGAACACTGAAGCTTTCTTT
>TRBJ2-1|NA|TRBD1|TRBV5-1
CASSTRTGSDEQFF
TGCGCCAGCAGCACGCGGACAGGGTCAGACGAGCAGTTCTTC
>TRBJ2-1|NA|NA|TRBV2
CASRETRSEQFF
TGTGCCAGCAGAGAGACTCGGTCCGAGCAGTTCTTC
>TRBJ1-1|NA|NA|TRBV6-1
CATQEDPTTEAFF
TGTGCCACCCAGGAAGATCCTACCACTGAAGCTTTCTTT
>TRBJ1-5|few|NA|TRBV19
CASSERREREDQPQHF
TGTGCCAGTAGCGAGCGTCGGGAGAGGGAGGATCAGCCCCAGCATTTT
>TRBJ1-2|NA|NA|TRBV28
CASSLGTWEDGYTF
TGTGCCAGCAGTTTGGGGACATGGGAGGATGGCTACACCTTC
>TRBJ2-7|few|NA|TRBV27
CASSLSGPSYEQYF
TGTGCCAGCAGTTTGAGCGGACCCTCCTACGAGCAGTACTTC
>TRBJ1-2|NA|NA|TRBV12-3/TRBV12-4
CASGPGVHGYTF
TGTGCCAGCGGTCCGGGGGTCCATGGCTACACCTTC
>TRBJ1-2|many|NA|TRBV12-3/TRBV12-4
CASSFYGQGYTF
TGTGCCAGCAGTTTCTATGGACAGGGCTACACCTTC
>TRBJ2-5|NA|TRBD2|TRBV4-1
CASSFGAGGPQETQYF
TGCGCCAGCAGCTTTGGAGCGGGGGGCCCTCAAGAGACCCAGTACTTC